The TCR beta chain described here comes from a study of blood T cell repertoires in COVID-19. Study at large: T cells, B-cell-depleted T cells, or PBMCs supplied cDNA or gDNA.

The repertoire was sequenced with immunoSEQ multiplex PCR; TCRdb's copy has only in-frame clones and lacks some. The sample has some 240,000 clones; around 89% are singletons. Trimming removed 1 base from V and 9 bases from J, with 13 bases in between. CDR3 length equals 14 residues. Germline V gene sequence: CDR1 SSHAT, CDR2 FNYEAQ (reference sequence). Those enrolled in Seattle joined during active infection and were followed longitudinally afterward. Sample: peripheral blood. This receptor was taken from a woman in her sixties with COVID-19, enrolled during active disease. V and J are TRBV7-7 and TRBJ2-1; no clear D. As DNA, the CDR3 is TGTGCCAGCAGCTTAGATCCGACTGTGAGTGAGCAGTTCTTC. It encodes CASSLDPTVSEQFF. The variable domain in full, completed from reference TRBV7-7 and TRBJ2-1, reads GAGVSQSPRYKVTKRGQDVTLRCDPISSHATLYWYQQALGQGPEFLTYFNYEAQPDKSGLPSDRFSAERPEGSISTLTIQRTEQRDSAMYRCASSLDPTVSEQFFGPGTRLTVL.